The rows below give T cell receptor beta chains drawn from one sample of a study of regulatory T cells in long-lasting Graves disease. One entry per CDR3 protein, called by TCRdb with MiXCR from the multiplex PCR reads. Of roughly 380,000 distinct CDR3 sequences in the sample, around 15% were seen once. This sample also belongs to another study, concerning T cells in Graves' hyperthyroidism and ophthalmopathy.

Sample: peripheral blood mononuclear cells (PBMCs), taken at new diagnosis, from a patient treated with antithyroid drugs. The receptors stem from a man between 40 and 49 years old with Graves disease. The conserved cysteine and the conserved F or W are not part of the CDR3 here.

V gene	J gene	CDR3 protein
TRBV28	TRBJ1-1	ASSLFDGTTEAF
TRBV18	TRBJ1-3	VSSPLAGSSGNTIY
TRBV14	TRBJ2-1	ASSQDRQGGQF
TRBV27	TRBJ2-3	ASSPGASGGAVIPDTQY
TRBV12-3/TRBV12-4	TRBJ1-4	ASSLALAGLF
TRBV24-1	TRBJ2-5	ATSDWTGKGAQETQY
TRBV9	TRBJ2-1	ASSVSLAGVTGEQF
TRBV29-1	TRBJ2-7	SVRPRGIAEQY
TRBV7-3	TRBJ2-7	ASSFLGRGDKQY
TRBV20-1	TRBJ1-1	SARLTEREAF
TRBV27	TRBJ2-5	ASSLKRGGPQTQY